Shown below are 30 T cell receptor beta chains from a single sample sequenced in a study of shared clonotypes between healthy human individuals. TCRdb's table, derived via immunoSEQ multiplex PCR, lists solely in-frame clones and lacks some. The sample records about 2 million clones, about 94% being singletons. The naive CD8 subset, CD45RO-negative cells positively selected for CCR7, excluded terminally differentiated effector memory CD45RA+ cells. Sequencing was carried out using naive CD8+ T cells sorted from blood. These TCRs come from a man between 18 and 35 years old in good health.

The chain carries TRBV27 and TRBJ2-7, with D perhaps TRBD1 (6 bases). Germline V gene lookup returns CDR1 MNHEY and CDR2 SMNVEV (reference sequence). The CDR3 is 13 amino acids. V lost 6 bases to trimming and J lost 7 bases, with 16 bases between them. The CDR3 spells CASSPNQGWEQYF. CDR3 nucleotides: TGTGCCAGCAGCCCTAACCAGGGGTGGGAGCAGTACTTC.

This chain uses TRBV5-1 with TRBJ2-2; no firm D call. Trimming removed 0 bases at V and 7 bases at J, with 10 bases between. CDR3 size: 14 residues. From germline, CDR1 is SGHRS and CDR2 YFSETQ. The CDR3: CASSLAKGDGELFF. In nucleotides, the CDR3 is TGCGCCAGCAGCTTGGCCAAGGGCGACGGGGAGCTGTTTTTT. Together with reference TRBV5-1 and TRBJ2-2, the CDR3 gives the full variable domain: KAGVTQTPRYLIKTRGQQVTLSCSPISGHRSVSWYQQTPGQGLQFLFEYFSETQRNKGNFPGRFSGRQFSNSRSEMNVSTLELGDSALYLCASSLAKGDGELFFGEGSRLTVL.

This rearrangement joins TRBV5-1 to TRBJ2-7, with D maybe TRBD1 (5 bases). CDR1 is SGHRS and CDR2 is YFSETQ in the germline V gene. CDR3 length: 13 residues. V dropped 2 bases and J dropped 4 bases, with 10 bases sitting between them. This CDR3 is CASSFAGLYEQYF. DNA for the CDR3: TGCGCCAGCAGCTTTGCAGGGCTATACGAGCAGTACTTC.

This chain uses TRBV2 with TRBJ2-3, with D unresolved. Germline assignment: CDR1 SNHLY and CDR2 FYNNEI. There are 12 residues in the CDR3. Between the trimmed V and J ends, which lost 6 bases and 3 bases, there was a span of 7 bases. In nucleotides, the CDR3 is TGTGCCAGCAGCCCTAATACAGATACGCAGTATTTT. It yields the protein CASSPNTDTQYF. The full variable domain, with the rest looked up from reference TRBV2 and TRBJ2-3, is EPEVTQTPSHQVTQMGQEVILRCVPISNHLYFYWYRQILGQKVEFLVSFYNNEISEKSEIFDDQFSVERPDGSNFTLKIRSTKLEDSAMYFCASSPNTDTQYFGPGTRLTVL.

This clone came up once. This chain connects TRBV5-5 to TRBJ2-3; D remains ambiguous. CDR1 is SGHKS, CDR2 YYEKEE, per germline (reference sequence). The V end lost 3 bases, the J end lost 6 bases, and 14 bases lay between the germline ends. The CDR3 sequence is 14 residues long. The CDR3 loop is CASSSYPGADTQYF. CDR3 nucleotides: TGTGCCAGCAGCTCCTATCCCGGCGCGGATACGCAGTATTTT.

The chain recombines TRBV27 with TRBJ1-5; D is unclear. V lost 0 bases and J lost 0, with 3 bases in between. Germline V gene data show CDR1 as MNHEY and CDR2 as SMNVEV (reference sequence). This CDR3 is built from 14 residues. The CDR3 is CASSLSNSNQPQHF. CDR3 nucleotides: TGTGCCAGCAGTTTATCAAATAGCAATCAGCCCCAGCATTTT.

The chain combines TRBV6-5 with TRBJ2-7; D is ambiguous. The CDR3 loop spans 13 amino acids. V dropped 0 bases and J dropped 4 bases, with 7 bases sitting between them. Germline CDR1 is MNHEY and CDR2 is SVGAGI. DNA for the CDR3: TGTGCCAGCAGTTACTCACGGCAATACGAGCAGTACTTC. Its translation: CASSYSRQYEQYF.

The genes are TRBV7-9 and TRBJ2-1, with TRBD2 matching 8 bases. The CDR3 extends over 17 amino acids. CDR1 is SEHNR, CDR2 FQNEAQ, per germline (reference sequence). V dropped 5 bases and J dropped 4; count of bases not matched to a gene: 13. The CDR3 region is CASSLLAGPPRYNEQFF. The CDR3 DNA reads TGTGCCAGCAGCCTCCTAGCGGGTCCCCCCCGTTACAATGAGCAGTTCTTC.

The CDR3 sequence is CASESTQGSGQPQHF. The CDR3 nucleotides are TGTGCCAGCGAAAGTACACAGGGGTCGGGACAGCCCCAGCATTTT. The chain links TRBV27 to TRBJ1-5; 7 nucleotides match TRBD1. The V and J ends lost 8 bases and 7 bases, in that order; junction bases with no gene match: 14. Germline V gives CDR1 MNHEY, CDR2 SMNVEV (reference sequence). This CDR3 region has 15 residues.

This clone was observed once. CDR3 loop: CASSPDLSGTGGETQYF. The CDR3 DNA reads TGTGCCAGCAGCCCTGACCTCTCCGGGACAGGGGGAGAGACCCAGTACTTC. The rearrangement joins TRBV5-4 to TRBJ2-5; 11 bases line up with TRBD1. Looked up from germline, CDR1 is SGHNT and CDR2 is YYREEE (reference sequence). The CDR3 runs 17 residues. The trim removed 4 bases at V and 4 bases at J, leaving 12 bases unmatched.

The chain combines TRBV5-4 with TRBJ2-7; no firm D call. Germline V lookup: CDR1 SGHNT, CDR2 YYREEE (reference sequence). V shed 0 bases and J shed 5 bases, with 9 bases lying between them. The CDR3 spans 13 residues. The CDR3 spells CASSLVPSHEQYF. The DNA of the CDR3 is TGTGCCAGCAGCTTGGTTCCGTCCCACGAGCAGTACTTC.

The genes are TRBV4-1 and TRBJ2-7; weak D call: TRBD1 (5 bases). The ends were cut back, 4 bases at V and 2 bases at J, with 9 bases in the middle. The CDR3 covers 13 residues. CDR1 and CDR2 from the germline V gene are MGHRA and YSYEKL. The CDR3 DNA follows: TGCGCCAGCAGCCTACGGACAACCTACGAGCAGTACTTC. Its protein is CASSLRTTYEQYF.

J is TRBJ2-1 and V is TRBV27; TRBD2 matches 7 bases. The CDR3 runs 13 residues. With 2 bases clipped from V and 8 bases from J, the junction kept 3 bases outside the gene matches. The germline CDR1 and CDR2 sequences are MNHEY and SMNVEV (reference sequence). The CDR3 DNA follows: TGTGCCAGCAGTTTAGGCGGGAGTGATGAGCAGTTCTTC. Its protein is CASSLGGSDEQFF.

V usage is TRBV5-6 and J usage is TRBJ1-1; TRBD1 might be the D (5 bases). This CDR3 contains 15 residues. Trimming removed 2 bases from V and 0 bases from J, with 11 bases in between. Per the germline V gene, CDR1 is SGHDT and CDR2 is YYEEEE. The CDR3 loop reads CASSFGGGMNTEAFF. The DNA for the CDR3 is TGTGCCAGCAGCTTTGGTGGGGGTATGAACACTGAAGCTTTCTTT.

The V and J genes are TRBV9 and TRBJ2-1, with 7 bases lining up with TRBD2. Germline-derived CDR1 and CDR2 are SGDLS and YYNGEE. This CDR3 is 17 amino acids long. Unmatched junction bases numbered 18, after V lost 3 bases and J lost 9 bases. CDR3 DNA: TGTGCCAGCAGCGCCCTCGAGGTTGACGGACTAGGCGGTGAGCAGTTCTTC. Protein sequence: CASSALEVDGLGGEQFF.

V is TRBV7-9 and J is TRBJ2-7; 15 nucleotides align to TRBD2. The CDR3 extends over 16 amino acids. From germline, CDR1 is SEHNR and CDR2 FQNEAQ (reference sequence). Trimming cost V 5 bases and J 3 bases; bases outside gene matches: 5. The CDR3 loop is CASSPGLAGGVYEQYF. CDR3 DNA: TGTGCCAGCAGCCCGGGACTAGCGGGGGGCGTCTACGAGCAGTACTTC.

With regard to this clone: Other nucleotide sequences from this sample produce the same CDR3. This chain uses TRBV9 with TRBJ1-2; possibly TRBD1 for D (5 bases). Germline CDR1 and CDR2: SGDLS and YYNGEE. This CDR3 is built from 13 residues. The ends were cut back, 3 bases at V and 5 bases at J, with 11 bases in the middle. Here the CDR3 DNA reads TGTGCCAGCAGCGGAGGGACTGATTATGGCTACACCTTC. It encodes CASSGGTDYGYTF.

In its sample, this clone was seen a few times. This chain links TRBV30 with TRBJ1-5, with D tentatively TRBD1 (6 bases). CDR3 size: 14 residues. Trimming pared 2 bases from V and 1 base from J, leaving 9 bases between. In germline, CDR1 is GTSNPN, CDR2 SVGIG (reference sequence). The CDR3 DNA sequence: TGTGCCTGGAGTACAGGGTTAAGCAATCAGCCCCAGCATTTT. Its translation: CAWSTGLSNQPQHF. Full variable domain (remainder filled in from reference TRBV30 and TRBJ1-5): SQTIHQWPATLVQPVGSPLSLECTVEGTSNPNLYWYRQAAGRGLQLLFYSVGIGQISSEVPQNLSASRPQDRQFILSSKKLLLSDSGFYLCAWSTGLSNQPQHFGDGTRLSIL.

The chain carries TRBV5-5 and TRBJ1-5; unclear D gene. Trimming removed 3 bases from V and 0 bases from J, with 10 bases in between. CDR1 is SGHKS and CDR2 is YYEKEE in the germline V gene (reference sequence). The CDR3 runs to 15 residues. CDR3 DNA sequence: TGTGCCAGCAGCTGGTTCGGAGATAGCAATCAGCCCCAGCATTTT. Its translation is CASSWFGDSNQPQHF.

V and J are TRBV6-1 and TRBJ1-2; D is unresolved. V was cut by 1 base and J by 3 bases, with 6 bases left in between. The CDR3 contains 13 residues. The germline V gene encodes CDR1 MNHNS and CDR2 SASEGT. The CDR3 reads CASSEDGYYGYTF. CDR3 bases: TGTGCCAGCAGTGAAGATGGGTACTATGGCTACACCTTC.

The genes are TRBV6-6 and TRBJ2-3; 7 bases map to TRBD2. Trimming removed 8 bases from V and 0 bases from J; junction bases left unmatched: 11. The CDR3 covers 16 residues. CDR1 is MNHNY, CDR2 SVGAGI, per germline (reference sequence). The CDR3 DNA follows: TGTGCCAGCCGCTACCTAGCGGATTCTAGCACAGATACGCAGTATTTT. This translates into CASRYLADSSTDTQYF.

V gene TRBV7-9 combines with J gene TRBJ1-3; D not certain. Trimming removed 8 bases at V and 4 bases at J, with 15 bases between. The CDR3 runs 14 residues. The germline CDR1 and CDR2 sequences are SEHNR and FQNEAQ (reference sequence). CDR3 amino acids: CASHHSLFGNTIYF. The CDR3 DNA follows: TGTGCCAGCCATCACAGCCTTTTCGGAAACACCATATATTTT.

The chain joins TRBV27 to TRBJ2-7; D is undetermined. The CDR3 runs 14 residues. Germline V CDR1 and CDR2: MNHEY, SMNVEV (reference sequence). Between the trimmed V and J ends, which lost 6 bases and 1 base, there was a span of 13 bases. CDR3 residues: CASSESPVSYEQYF. The CDR3 DNA is TGTGCCAGCAGCGAGTCCCCTGTTTCCTACGAGCAGTACTTC.

This clone was seen just once. The J gene is TRBJ2-3, the V gene TRBV15; 14 bases agree with TRBD2. This CDR3 has 18 residues. V was clipped by 7 bases and J by 2 bases; unmatched bases: 11. Per the germline V gene, CDR1 is LNHNV and CDR2 is YYDKDF (reference sequence). The DNA for the CDR3 is TGTGCCACCAACCCGGGACTAGCGGGAGAAACGTTCACAGATACGCAGTATTTT. Its translation: CATNPGLAGETFTDTQYF.

The chain couples TRBV5-1 to TRBJ2-1; perhaps TRBD1 as D (6 bases). CDR1 is SGHRS and CDR2 is YFSETQ in the germline V gene. V shed 1 base and J shed 6 bases, with 14 bases lying between them. The CDR3 is made up of 15 amino acids. CDR3 in DNA: TGCGCCAGCAGCTTGACCAGGGGCACTGGCAATGAGCAGTTCTTC. Translating it yields CASSLTRGTGNEQFF.

V and J are TRBV6-5 and TRBJ1-5; 10 bases are shared with TRBD1. The V segment lost 4 bases and the J segment 7 bases; nucleotides outside the gene matches: 4. Germline V CDR1 and CDR2: MNHEY, SVGAGI. The CDR3 length is 14 residues. The CDR3 DNA is TGTGCCAGCAGTTCGGGACAGGGGTGGCAGCCCCAGCATTTT. This encodes CASSSGQGWQPQHF.

As for this clone: Other DNA variants within this sample encode the same CDR3. This chain joins TRBV11-2 and TRBJ2-7; D is possibly TRBD2 (5 bases). The CDR3 consists of 13 residues. The germline V and J ends were trimmed by 1 base and 4 bases, with 8 bases remaining between them. Germline assignment: CDR1 SGHAT and CDR2 FQNNGV. CDR3 amino acids: CASSLVSGYEQYF. The CDR3 DNA reads TGTGCCAGCAGCTTAGTATCGGGGTACGAGCAGTACTTC.

V and J are TRBV25-1 and TRBJ2-7; D possibly corresponds to TRBD2 (6 bases). CDR1 is MGHDK and CDR2 is SYGVNS in the germline V gene. The CDR3 extends over 17 amino acids. The V gene lost 4 bases and the J gene lost 0 bases, with 19 bases spanning the gap. The CDR3: CASSGDLGVAHSYEQYF. For the CDR3, the DNA is TGTGCCAGCAGTGGGGACTTAGGGGTAGCCCACTCCTACGAGCAGTACTTC.

The chain recombines TRBV11-2 with TRBJ2-7; 8 bases are a match to TRBD2. The V and J ends lost 4 bases and 5 bases, in that order; junction bases with no gene match: 10. Per the germline V gene, CDR1 is SGHAT and CDR2 is FQNNGV. The CDR3 runs 15 residues. The CDR3 DNA follows: TGTGCCAGCAGCTGGGCCGGGACTAGGTCCCACGAGCAGTACTTC. Translated, it gives CASSWAGTRSHEQYF.

The chain joins TRBV15 to TRBJ2-5; no clear D gene. The CDR3 is 15 amino acids. Germline assignment: CDR1 LNHNV and CDR2 YYDKDF (reference sequence). V lost 0 bases, J lost 1 base, and 9 bases lay in between. The CDR3: CATSRDIQTQETQYF. CDR3 sequence (DNA): TGTGCCACCAGCAGAGATATACAGACCCAAGAGACCCAGTACTTC.